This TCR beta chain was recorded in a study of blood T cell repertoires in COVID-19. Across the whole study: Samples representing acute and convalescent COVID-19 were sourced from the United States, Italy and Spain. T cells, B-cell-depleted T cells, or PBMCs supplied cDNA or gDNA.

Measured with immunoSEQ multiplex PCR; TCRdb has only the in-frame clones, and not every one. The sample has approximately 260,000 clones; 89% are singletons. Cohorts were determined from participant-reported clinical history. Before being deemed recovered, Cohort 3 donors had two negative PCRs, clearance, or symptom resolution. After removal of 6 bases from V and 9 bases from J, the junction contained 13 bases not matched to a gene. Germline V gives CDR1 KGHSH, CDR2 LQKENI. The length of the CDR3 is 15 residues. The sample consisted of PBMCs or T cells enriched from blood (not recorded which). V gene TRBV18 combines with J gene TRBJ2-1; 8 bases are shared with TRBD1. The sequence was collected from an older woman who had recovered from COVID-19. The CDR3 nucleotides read TGTGCCAGCTCGCCCCTGGAGACAGGGGTGGGTGAGCAGTTCTTC. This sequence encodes CASSPLETGVGEQFF.